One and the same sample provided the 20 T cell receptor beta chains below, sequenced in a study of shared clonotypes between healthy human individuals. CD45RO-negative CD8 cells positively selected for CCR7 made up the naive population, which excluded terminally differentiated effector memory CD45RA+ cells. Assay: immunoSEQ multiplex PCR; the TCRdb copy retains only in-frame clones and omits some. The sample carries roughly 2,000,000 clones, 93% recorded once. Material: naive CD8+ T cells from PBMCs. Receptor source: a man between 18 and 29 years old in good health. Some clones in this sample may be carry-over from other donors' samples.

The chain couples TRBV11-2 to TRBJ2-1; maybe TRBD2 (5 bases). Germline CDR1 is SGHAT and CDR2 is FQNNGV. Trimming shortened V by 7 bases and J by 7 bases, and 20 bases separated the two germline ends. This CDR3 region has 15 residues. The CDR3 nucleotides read TGTGCCAGCACCGGGCTAGCCTCACTATATAATGAGCAGTTCTTC. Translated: CASTGLASLYNEQFF. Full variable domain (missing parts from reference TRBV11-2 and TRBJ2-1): EAGVAQSPRYKIIEKRQSVAFWCNPISGHATLYWYQQILGQGPKLLIQFQNNGVVDDSQLPKDRFSAERLKGVDSTLKIQPAKLEDSAVYLCASTGLASLYNEQFFGPGTRLTVL.

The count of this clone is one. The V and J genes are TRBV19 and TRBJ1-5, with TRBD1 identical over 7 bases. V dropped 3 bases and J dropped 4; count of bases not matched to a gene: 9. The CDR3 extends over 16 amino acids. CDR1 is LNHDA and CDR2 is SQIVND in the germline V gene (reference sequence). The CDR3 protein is CASSISNRGGNQPQHF. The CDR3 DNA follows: TGTGCCAGTAGTATTTCTAACAGGGGTGGAAATCAGCCCCAGCATTTT.

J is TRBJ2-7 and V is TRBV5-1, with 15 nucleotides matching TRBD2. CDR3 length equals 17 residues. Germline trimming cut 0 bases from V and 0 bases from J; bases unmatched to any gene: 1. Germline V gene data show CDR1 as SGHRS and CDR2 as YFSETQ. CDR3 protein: CASSLEGLAGGSYEQYF. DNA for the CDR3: TGCGCCAGCAGCTTGGAGGGACTAGCGGGAGGCTCCTACGAGCAGTACTTC.

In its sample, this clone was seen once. In DNA, the CDR3 is TGTGCCAGCAGCAAGTCGCAAGGGAGATGGAATGAGCAGTTCTTC. Protein: CASSKSQGRWNEQFF. The rearrangement joins TRBV5-6 to TRBJ2-1; D may be TRBD2 (5 bases). This CDR3 is 15 amino acids long. Germline V gene data show CDR1 as SGHDT and CDR2 as YYEEEE. V was cut by 4 bases and J by 7 bases, with 18 bases left in between.

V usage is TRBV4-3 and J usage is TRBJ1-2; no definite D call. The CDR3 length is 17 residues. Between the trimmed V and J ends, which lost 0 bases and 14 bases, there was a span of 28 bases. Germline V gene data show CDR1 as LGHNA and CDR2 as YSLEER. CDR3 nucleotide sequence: TGCGCCAGCAGCCAAGATCTCAGATATTCCGTGGGCACTAAAACGACCTTC. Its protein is CASSQDLRYSVGTKTTF.

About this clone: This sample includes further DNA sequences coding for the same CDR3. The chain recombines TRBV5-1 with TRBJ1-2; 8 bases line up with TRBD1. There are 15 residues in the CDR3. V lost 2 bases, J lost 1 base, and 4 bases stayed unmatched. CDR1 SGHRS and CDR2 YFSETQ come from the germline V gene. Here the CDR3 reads CASSLDRGHNYGYTF. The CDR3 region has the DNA TGCGCCAGCAGCTTAGACAGGGGCCATAACTATGGCTACACCTTC.

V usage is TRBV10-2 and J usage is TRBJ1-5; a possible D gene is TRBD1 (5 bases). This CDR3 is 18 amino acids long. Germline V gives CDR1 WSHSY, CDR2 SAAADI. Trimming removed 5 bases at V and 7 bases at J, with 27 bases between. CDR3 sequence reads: CASSRTFGNRDEQQPQHF. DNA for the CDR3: TGCGCCAGCAGTAGAACCTTCGGGAACCGGGACGAGCAACAGCCCCAGCATTTT.

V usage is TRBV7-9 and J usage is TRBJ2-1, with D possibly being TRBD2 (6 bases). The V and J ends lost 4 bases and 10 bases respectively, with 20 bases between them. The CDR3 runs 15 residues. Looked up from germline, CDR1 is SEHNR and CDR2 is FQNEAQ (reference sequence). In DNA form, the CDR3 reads TGTGCCAGCAGCTCAACGCGGGACCGAAGGGACGAGCAGTTCTTC. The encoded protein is CASSSTRDRRDEQFF.

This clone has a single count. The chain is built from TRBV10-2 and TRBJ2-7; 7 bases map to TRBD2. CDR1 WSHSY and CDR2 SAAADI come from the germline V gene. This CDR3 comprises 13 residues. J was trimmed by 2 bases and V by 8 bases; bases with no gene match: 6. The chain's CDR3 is CASHPSGPYEQYF. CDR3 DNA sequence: TGCGCCAGCCACCCTAGCGGACCCTACGAGCAGTACTTC.

The CDR3 protein is CASSMGTPKEQFF. The CDR3 DNA follows: TGTGCCAGCAGCATGGGGACCCCCAAAGAGCAGTTCTTC. The chain links TRBV13 to TRBJ2-1; tentatively, D is TRBD1 or TRBD2 (5 bases each). Germline assignment: CDR1 PRHDT and CDR2 FYEKMQ (reference sequence). V lost 5 bases and J lost 10, with 15 bases in between. The CDR3 runs to 13 residues.

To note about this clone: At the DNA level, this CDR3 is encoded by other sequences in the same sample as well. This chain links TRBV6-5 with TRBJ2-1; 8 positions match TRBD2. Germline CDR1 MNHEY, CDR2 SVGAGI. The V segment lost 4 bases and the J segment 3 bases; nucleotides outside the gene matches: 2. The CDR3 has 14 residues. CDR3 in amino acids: CASSWGTSYNEQFF. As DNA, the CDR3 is TGTGCCAGCAGTTGGGGGACTAGCTACAATGAGCAGTTCTTC.

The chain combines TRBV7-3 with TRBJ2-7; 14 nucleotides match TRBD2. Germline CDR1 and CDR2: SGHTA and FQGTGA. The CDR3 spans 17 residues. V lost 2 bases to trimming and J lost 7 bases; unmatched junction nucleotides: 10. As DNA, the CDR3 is TGTGCCAGCAGCTTAGGTCCCCCCGGGACTAGCGGGAGTGAGCAGTACTTC. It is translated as CASSLGPPGTSGSEQYF.

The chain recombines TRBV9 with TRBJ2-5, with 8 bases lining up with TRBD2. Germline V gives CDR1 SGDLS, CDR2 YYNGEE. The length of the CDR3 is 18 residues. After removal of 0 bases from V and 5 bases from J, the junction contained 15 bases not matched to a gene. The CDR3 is CASSVGPAGARQGETQYF. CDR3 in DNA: TGTGCCAGCAGCGTAGGGCCAGCGGGAGCGCGGCAGGGGGAGACCCAGTACTTC.

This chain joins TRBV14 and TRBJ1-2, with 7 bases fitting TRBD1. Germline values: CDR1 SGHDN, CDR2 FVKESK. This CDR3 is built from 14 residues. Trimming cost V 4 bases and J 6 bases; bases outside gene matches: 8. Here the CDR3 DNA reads TGTGCCAGCAGCCCTAGGACAGGATTACATGGCTACACCTTC. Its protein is CASSPRTGLHGYTF. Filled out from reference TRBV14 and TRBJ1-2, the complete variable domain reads EAGVTQFPSHSVIEKGQTVTLRCDPISGHDNLYWYRRVMGKEIKFLLHFVKESKQDESGMPNNRFLAERTGGTYSTLKVQPAELEDSGVYFCASSPRTGLHGYTFGSGTRLTVV.

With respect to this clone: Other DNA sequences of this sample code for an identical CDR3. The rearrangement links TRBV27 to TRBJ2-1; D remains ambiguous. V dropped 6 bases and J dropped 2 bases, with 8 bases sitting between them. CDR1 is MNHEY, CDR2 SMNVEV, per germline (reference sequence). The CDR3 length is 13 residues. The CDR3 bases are TGTGCCAGCAGCCTGTTCCCCTACAATGAGCAGTTCTTC. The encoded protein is CASSLFPYNEQFF.

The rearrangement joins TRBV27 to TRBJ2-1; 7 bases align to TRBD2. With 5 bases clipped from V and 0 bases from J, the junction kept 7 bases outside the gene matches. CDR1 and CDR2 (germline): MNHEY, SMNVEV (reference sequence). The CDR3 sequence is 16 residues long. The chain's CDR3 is CASSPYGGGSYNEQFF. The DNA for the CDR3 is TGTGCCAGCAGTCCCTATGGCGGGGGCTCCTACAATGAGCAGTTCTTC.

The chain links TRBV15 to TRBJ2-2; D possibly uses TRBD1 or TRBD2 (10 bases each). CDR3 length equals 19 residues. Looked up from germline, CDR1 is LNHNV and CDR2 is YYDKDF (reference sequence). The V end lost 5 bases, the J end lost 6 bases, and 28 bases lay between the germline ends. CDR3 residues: CATSGGGQGEREGPGELFF. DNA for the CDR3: TGTGCCACCAGCGGAGGCGGACAGGGGGAGCGGGAGGGCCCCGGGGAGCTGTTTTTT.

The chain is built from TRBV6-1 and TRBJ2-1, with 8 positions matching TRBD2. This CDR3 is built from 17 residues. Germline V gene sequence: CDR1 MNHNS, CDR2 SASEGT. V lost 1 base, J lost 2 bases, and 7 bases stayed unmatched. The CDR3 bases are TGTGCCAGCAGTGAAGGAAGTAGCGGGATTACCTACAATGAGCAGTTCTTC. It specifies CASSEGSSGITYNEQFF.

This CDR3 is CASSLGREWGEKLFF. The CDR3 DNA is TGTGCCAGCAGCTTAGGACGGGAATGGGGTGAAAAACTGTTTTTT. The chain is built from TRBV7-2 and TRBJ1-4; D is undetermined. V was pared by 1 base and J by 7 bases, with 13 bases between. The CDR3 has 15 amino acids. Per germline, CDR1 SGHTA and CDR2 FQGNSA.

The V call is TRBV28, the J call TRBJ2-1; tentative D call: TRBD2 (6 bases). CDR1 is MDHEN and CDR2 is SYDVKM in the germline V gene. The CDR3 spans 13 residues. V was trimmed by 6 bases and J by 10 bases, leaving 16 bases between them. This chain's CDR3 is CASSPGLVREQFF. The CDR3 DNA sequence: TGTGCCAGCAGCCCGGGACTCGTAAGGGAGCAGTTCTTC.